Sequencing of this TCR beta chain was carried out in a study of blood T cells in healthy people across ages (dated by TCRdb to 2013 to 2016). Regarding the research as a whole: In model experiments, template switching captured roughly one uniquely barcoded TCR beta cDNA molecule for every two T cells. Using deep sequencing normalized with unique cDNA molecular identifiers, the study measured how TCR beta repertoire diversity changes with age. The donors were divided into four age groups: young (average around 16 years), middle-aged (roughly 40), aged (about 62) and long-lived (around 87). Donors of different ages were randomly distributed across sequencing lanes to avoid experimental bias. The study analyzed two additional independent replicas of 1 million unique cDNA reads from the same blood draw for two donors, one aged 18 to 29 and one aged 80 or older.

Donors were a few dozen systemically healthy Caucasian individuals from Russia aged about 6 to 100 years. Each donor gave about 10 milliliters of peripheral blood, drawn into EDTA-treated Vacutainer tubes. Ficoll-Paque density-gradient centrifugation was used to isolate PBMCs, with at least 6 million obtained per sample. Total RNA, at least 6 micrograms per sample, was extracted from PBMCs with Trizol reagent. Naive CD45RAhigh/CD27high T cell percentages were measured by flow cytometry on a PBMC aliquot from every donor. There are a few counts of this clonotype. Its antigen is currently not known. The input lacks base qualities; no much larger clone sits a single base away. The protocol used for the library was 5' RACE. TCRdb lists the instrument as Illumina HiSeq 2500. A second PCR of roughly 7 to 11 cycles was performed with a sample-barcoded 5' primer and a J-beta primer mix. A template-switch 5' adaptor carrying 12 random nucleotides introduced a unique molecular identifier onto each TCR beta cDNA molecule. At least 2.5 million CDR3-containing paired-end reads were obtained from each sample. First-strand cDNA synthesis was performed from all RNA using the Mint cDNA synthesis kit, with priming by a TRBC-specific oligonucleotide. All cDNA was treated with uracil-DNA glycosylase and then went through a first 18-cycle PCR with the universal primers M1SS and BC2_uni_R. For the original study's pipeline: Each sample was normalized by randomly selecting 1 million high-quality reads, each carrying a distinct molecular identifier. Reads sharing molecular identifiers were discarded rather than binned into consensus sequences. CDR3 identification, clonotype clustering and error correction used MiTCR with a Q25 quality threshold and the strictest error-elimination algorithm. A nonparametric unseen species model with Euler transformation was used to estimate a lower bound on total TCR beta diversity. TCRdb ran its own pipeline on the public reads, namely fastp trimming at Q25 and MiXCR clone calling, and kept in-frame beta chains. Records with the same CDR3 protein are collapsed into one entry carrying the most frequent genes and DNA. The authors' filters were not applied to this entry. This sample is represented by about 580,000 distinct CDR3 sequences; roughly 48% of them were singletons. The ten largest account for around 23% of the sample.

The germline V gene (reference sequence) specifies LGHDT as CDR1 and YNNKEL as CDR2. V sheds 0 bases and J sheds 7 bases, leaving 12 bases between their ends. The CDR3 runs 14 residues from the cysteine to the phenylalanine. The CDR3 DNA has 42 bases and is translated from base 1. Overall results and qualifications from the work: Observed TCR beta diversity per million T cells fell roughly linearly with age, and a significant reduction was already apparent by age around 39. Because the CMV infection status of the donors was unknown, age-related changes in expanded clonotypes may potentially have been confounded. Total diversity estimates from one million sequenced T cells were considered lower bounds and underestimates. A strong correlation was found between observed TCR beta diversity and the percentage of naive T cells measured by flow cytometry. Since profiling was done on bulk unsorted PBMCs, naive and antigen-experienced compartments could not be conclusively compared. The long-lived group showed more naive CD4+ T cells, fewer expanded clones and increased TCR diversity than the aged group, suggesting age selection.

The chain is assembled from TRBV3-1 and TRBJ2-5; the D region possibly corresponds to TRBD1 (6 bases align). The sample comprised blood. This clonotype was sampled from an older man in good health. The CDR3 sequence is CASSQDPGERTQYF. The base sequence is TGTGCCAGCAGCCAAGATCCAGGGGAGCGGACCCAGTACTTC.